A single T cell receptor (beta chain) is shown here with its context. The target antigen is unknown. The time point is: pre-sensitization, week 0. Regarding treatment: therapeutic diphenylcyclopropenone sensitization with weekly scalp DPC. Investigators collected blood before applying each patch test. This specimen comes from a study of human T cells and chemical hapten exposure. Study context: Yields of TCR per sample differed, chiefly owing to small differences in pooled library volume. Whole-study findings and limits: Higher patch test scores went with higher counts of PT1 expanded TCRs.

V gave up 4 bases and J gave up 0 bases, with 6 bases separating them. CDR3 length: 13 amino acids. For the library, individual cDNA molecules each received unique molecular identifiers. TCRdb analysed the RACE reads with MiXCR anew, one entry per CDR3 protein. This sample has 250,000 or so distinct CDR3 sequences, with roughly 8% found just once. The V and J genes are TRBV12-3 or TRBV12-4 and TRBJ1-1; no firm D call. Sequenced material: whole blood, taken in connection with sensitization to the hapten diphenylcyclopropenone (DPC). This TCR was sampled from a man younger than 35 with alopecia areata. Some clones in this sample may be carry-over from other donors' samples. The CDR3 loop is CASSSAVNTEAFF. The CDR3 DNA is TGTGCCAGCAGTTCCGCGGTGAACACTGAAGCTTTCTTT.